The clone carrying this T cell receptor beta chain has a count of ten or more. Its target is unknown. This sample was taken from a study of neurological immune-mediated disorders. Study-level results: When grouped phylogenetically, the repertoires of 18 of the 34 multiple sclerosis patients fell together in one related-CDR3 cluster, which is a possible signature.

The CDR3 totals 20 residues. Germline lookup yields CDR1 SGHRS and CDR2 YFSETQ. V lost 1 base to trimming and J lost 1 base, with 26 bases between them. MiXCR, applied by TCRdb to the 5' RACE reads, yields one record per CDR3 protein. This sample has 65,000 to 95,000 distinct CDR3 sequences, with 4.5% to 6.5% found just once. Material: PBMCs. The rearrangement uses TRBV5-1 and TRBJ1-1, with D hard to call. The sequence came from a woman aged 25 to 45 with multiple sclerosis. In nucleotides, the CDR3 is TGCGCCAGCAGCTTGTTACCCGCGGTAGGGCGCGCCCGGGCGAACACTGAAGCTTTCTTT. Translated: CASSLLPAVGRARANTEAFF.